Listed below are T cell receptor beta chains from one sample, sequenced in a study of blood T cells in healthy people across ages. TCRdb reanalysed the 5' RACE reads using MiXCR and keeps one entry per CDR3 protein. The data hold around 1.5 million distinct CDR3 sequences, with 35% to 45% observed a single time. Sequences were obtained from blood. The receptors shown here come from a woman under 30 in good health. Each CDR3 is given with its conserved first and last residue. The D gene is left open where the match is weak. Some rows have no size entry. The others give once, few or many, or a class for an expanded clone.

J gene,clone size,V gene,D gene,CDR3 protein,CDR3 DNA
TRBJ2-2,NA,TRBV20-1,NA,CSAQDRLGPGELFF,TGCAGTGCCCAGGACAGACTAGGCCCCGGGGAGCTGTTTTTT
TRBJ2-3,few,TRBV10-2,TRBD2,CASNLAGRVGTDTQYF,TGCGCCAGCAACTTAGCGGGCAGGGTGGGCACAGATACGCAGTATTTT
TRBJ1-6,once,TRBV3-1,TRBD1,CASSQDQRGLGSPLHF,TGTGCCAGCAGCCAAGACCAGAGGGGGCTGGGTTCACCCCTCCACTTT
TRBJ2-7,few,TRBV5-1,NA,CASSLELSLGYEQYF,TGCGCCAGCAGCTTGGAGCTCAGCCTAGGGTACGAGCAGTACTTC
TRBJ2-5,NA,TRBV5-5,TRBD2,CASSSDRGGRGQETQYF,TGTGCCAGCAGTTCTGATCGGGGGGGCCGGGGGCAAGAGACCCAGTACTTC
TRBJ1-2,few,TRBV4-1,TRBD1,CASSRGQGVDGYTF,TGCGCCAGCAGCCGGGGACAGGGGGTTGATGGCTACACCTTC
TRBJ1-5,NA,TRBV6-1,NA,CASSERTPSHQPQHF,TGTGCCAGCAGTGAAAGAACTCCGTCTCATCAGCCCCAGCATTTT
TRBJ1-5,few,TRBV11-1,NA,CASSLVVDQPQHF,TGTGCCAGCAGCTTAGTAGTCGATCAGCCCCAGCATTTT
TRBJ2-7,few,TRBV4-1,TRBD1,CASTTYAGDSYEQYF,TGCGCCAGCACCACCTACGCCGGGGACAGCTACGAGCAGTACTTC
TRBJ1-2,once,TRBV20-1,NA,CSASRTENYGYTF,TGCAGTGCTAGTAGGACAGAGAACTATGGCTACACCTTC
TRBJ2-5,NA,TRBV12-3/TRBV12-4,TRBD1,CASSCGQGLNEQYF,TGTGCCAGCAGTTGCGGACAGGGGCTCAATGAGCAGTACTTC
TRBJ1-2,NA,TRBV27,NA,CASSLSRDMEGYTF,TGTGCCAGCAGTTTGTCCCGGGACATGGAAGGCTACACCTTC
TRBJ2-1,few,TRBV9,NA,CASSSTVAEQFF,TGTGCCAGCAGCTCGACAGTGGCTGAGCAGTTCTTC
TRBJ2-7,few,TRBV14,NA,CASSRYDGGGEQYF,TGTGCCAGCAGCCGGTACGATGGTGGGGGCGAGCAGTACTTC
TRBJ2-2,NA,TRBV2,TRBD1,CASSPTEGTAYTGELFF,TGTGCCAGCAGTCCCACCGAAGGGACAGCCTACACCGGGGAGCTGTTTTTT
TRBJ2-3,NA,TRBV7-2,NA,CASSRGRAEGQYF,TGTGCCAGCAGTAGAGGCCGGGCGGAGGGGCAGTATTTT
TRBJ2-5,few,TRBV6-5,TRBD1,CASSYATGVETQYF,TGTGCCAGCAGTTACGCAACAGGGGTAGAGACCCAGTACTTC
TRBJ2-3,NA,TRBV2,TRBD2,CASRTGTSGKADTQYF,TGTGCCAGCAGAACCGGGACTAGCGGGAAAGCAGATACGCAGTATTTT
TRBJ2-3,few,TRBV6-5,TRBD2,CASSYGFRGSGEADTQYF,TGTGCCAGCAGTTACGGTTTTCGGGGTAGCGGGGAGGCGGATACGCAGTATTTT
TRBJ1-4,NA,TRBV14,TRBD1,CASSQDLTGGEKLFF,TGTGCCAGCAGCCAAGACTTGACAGGGGGCGAAAAACTGTTTTTT
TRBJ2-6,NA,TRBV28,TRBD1,CASQRGLSSGANVLTF,TGTGCCAGCCAAAGGGGGCTAAGCTCTGGGGCCAACGTCCTGACTTTC
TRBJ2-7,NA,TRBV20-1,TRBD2,CSARTSGRSYNEQYF,TGCAGTGCTAGGACTAGCGGGAGGTCCTACAATGAGCAGTACTTC
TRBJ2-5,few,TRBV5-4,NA,CASSSGGTSERTQYF,TGTGCCAGCAGCTCAGGAGGGACTTCTGAGCGGACCCAGTACTTC
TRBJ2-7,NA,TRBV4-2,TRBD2,CASSQVVAASGRDYEQYF,TGTGCCAGCAGCCAAGTAGTAGCGGCTAGCGGGAGGGACTACGAGCAGTACTTC
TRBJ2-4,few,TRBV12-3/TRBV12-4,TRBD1,CASSPRQGWDIQYF,TGTGCCAGCAGTCCGCGACAGGGTTGGGACATTCAGTACTTC
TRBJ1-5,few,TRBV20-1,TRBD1,CSARGLTGVSNQPQHF,TGCAGTGCTAGAGGACTAACAGGGGTAAGCAATCAGCCCCAGCATTTT
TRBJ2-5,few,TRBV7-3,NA,CASSLTPGKETQYF,TGTGCCAGCAGCTTAACGCCGGGGAAGGAGACCCAGTACTTC
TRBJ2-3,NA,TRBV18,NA,CASSAPEGPTQYF,TGTGCCAGCTCAGCCCCCGAGGGTCCTACGCAGTATTTT
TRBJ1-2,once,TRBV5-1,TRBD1,CASSPAGTAANYGYTF,TGCGCCAGCAGCCCGGCCGGGACAGCCGCTAACTATGGCTACACCTTC
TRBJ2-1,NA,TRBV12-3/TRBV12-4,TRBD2,CASRRTSFHVEQFF,TGTGCCAGCAGAAGGACTAGCTTTCACGTTGAGCAGTTCTTC
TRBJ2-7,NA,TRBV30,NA,CAWSAGGRGIDEQYF,TGTGCCTGGAGCGCCGGCGGCAGGGGAATTGACGAGCAGTACTTC
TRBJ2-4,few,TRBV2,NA,CASSPPGTYNEQYF,TGTGCCAGCAGTCCCCCGGGAACCTACAATGAGCAGTACTTC
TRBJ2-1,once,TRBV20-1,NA,CSAWNPGHFQFF,TGCAGTGCTTGGAACCCGGGACACTTCCAGTTCTTC
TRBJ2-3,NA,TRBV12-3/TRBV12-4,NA,CASSFNSINTDTQYF,TGTGCCAGCAGTTTCAACTCAATTAATACAGATACGCAGTATTTT
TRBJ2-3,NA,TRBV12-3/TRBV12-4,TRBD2,CASSPNQAGVADTQYF,TGTGCCAGCAGTCCCAACCAAGCGGGGGTTGCAGATACGCAGTATTTT
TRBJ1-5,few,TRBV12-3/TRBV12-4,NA,CASSFGVGGNQPQHF,TGTGCCAGCAGTTTTGGGGTTGGAGGCAATCAGCCCCAGCATTTT
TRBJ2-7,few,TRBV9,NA,CASSVDGTKNYEQYF,TGTGCCAGCAGCGTAGACGGGACGAAAAACTACGAGCAGTACTTC
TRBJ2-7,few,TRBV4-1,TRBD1,CASSLDRGLEQYF,TGCGCCAGCAGCTTGGACAGGGGGCTCGAGCAGTACTTC
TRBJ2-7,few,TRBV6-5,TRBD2,CASSYSWTAGVYEQYF,TGTGCCAGCAGTTACTCGTGGACAGCGGGAGTGTACGAGCAGTACTTC
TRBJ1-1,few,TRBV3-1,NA,CASSQDLETEAFF,TGTGCCAGCAGCCAAGATCTCGAAACTGAAGCTTTCTTT
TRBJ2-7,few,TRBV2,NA,CASTERATEQYF,TGTGCCAGCACCGAACGGGCTACCGAGCAGTACTTC
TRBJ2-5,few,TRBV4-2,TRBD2,CASSQGGLAGVGETQYF,TGTGCCAGCAGCCAAGGGGGACTAGCGGGAGTAGGAGAGACCCAGTACTTC
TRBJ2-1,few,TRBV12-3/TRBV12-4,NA,CASRDGTYNEQFF,TGTGCCAGCAGGGACGGAACCTACAATGAGCAGTTCTTC
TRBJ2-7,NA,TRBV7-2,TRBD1,CASSSRTGTGGNEQYF,TGTGCCAGCAGCTCCAGGACCGGGACAGGGGGCAACGAGCAGTACTTC
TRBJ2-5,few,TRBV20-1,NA,CSAAQETQYF,TGCAGTGCCGCCCAGGAGACCCAGTACTTC
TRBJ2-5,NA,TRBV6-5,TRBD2,CASSTLAGRGGDEQYF,TGTGCCAGCAGTACCTTAGCGGGAAGGGGTGGCGATGAGCAGTACTTC
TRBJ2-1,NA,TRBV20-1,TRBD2,CSAATSGSPIPHNEQFF,TGCAGTGCTGCGACTAGCGGGAGCCCCATCCCCCACAATGAGCAGTTCTTC
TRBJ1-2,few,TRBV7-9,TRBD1,CASSILGTGNANYGYTF,TGTGCCAGCAGCATTCTCGGGACAGGGAACGCTAACTATGGCTACACCTTC
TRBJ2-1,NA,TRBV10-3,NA,CAISVGDPPEQFF,TGTGCCATCAGTGTAGGTGACCCCCCTGAGCAGTTCTTC
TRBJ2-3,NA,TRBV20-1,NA,CSATGGVTDTQYF,TGCAGTGCTACTGGCGGGGTCACAGATACGCAGTATTTT
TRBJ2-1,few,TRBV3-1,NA,CASSQESDSETIQFF,TGTGCCAGCAGCCAAGAATCGGATTCGGAAACAATCCAGTTCTTC
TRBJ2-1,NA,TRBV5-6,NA,CASSLGFAGLKETQFF,TGTGCCAGCAGCTTGGGGTTCGCTGGGTTGAAGGAGACCCAGTTCTTC
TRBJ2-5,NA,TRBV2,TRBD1,CASSEEGGSLQETQYF,TGTGCCAGCAGTGAAGAAGGGGGCAGCCTACAAGAGACCCAGTACTTC
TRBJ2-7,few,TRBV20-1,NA,CSASRFDYEQYF,TGCAGTGCTAGCCGCTTCGACTACGAGCAGTACTTC
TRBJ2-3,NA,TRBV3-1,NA,CASSPSSTQQRSTDTQYF,TGTGCCAGCAGCCCATCTAGCACCCAACAGAGAAGCACAGATACGCAGTATTTT
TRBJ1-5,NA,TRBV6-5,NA,CASSRLNNQPQHF,TGTGCCAGCAGTCGGCTAAATAATCAGCCCCAGCATTTT
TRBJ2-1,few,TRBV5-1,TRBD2,CASSELAGESYNEQFF,TGCGCCAGCAGCGAACTAGCGGGGGAATCCTACAATGAGCAGTTCTTC